These 15 T cell receptor beta chains were sequenced from one sample in a study of cytomegalovirus exposure and HLA in healthy donors. Both 60 Vbeta primers and 13 Jbeta primers went into the PCR. Only in-frame clones appear in the TCRdb table, and some are missing; sequencing was by immunoSEQ multiplex PCR. The sample lists under 200,000 clones, 75% to 85% occurring once. The sequenced material came from PBMCs. Receptors were obtained from a female donor in good health and CMV-seronegative.

J is TRBJ2-3 and V is TRBV11-3; D not certain. The germline V and J ends were trimmed by 6 bases and 6 bases, with 13 bases remaining between them. The CDR3 consists of 13 residues. Per the germline V gene, CDR1 is SGHNT and CDR2 is YENEEA. The CDR3 DNA reads TGTGCCAGCAGTATAACTTCCGGGGATACGCAGTATTTT. It specifies CASSITSGDTQYF.

The chain has TRBV9 and TRBJ2-3; TRBD2 agrees at 14 bases. The CDR3 consists of 18 residues. Trimming took 4 bases from V and 3 from J; bases not matched to a gene: 10. CDR1 is SGDLS and CDR2 is YYNGEE in the germline V gene. CDR3 nucleotides: TGTGCCAGCAGCCCCCGACTAGCGGGGGGGCCTTTAACAGATACGCAGTATTTT. As protein: CASSPRLAGGPLTDTQYF.

The V and J genes are TRBV2 and TRBJ2-3, with a tentative D call TRBD1 (6 bases). Germline loops: CDR1 SNHLY, CDR2 FYNNEI. The CDR3 is made up of 15 amino acids. Trimming cost V 2 bases and J 1 base, with 10 bases left between them. In DNA, the CDR3 is TGTGCCAGCAGTGAAACCAGGGGTGGCACAGATACGCAGTATTTT. Encoded protein: CASSETRGGTDTQYF.

This chain joins TRBV7-8 and TRBJ2-7; the match to TRBD2 covers 13 bases. Losses at the gene ends were 4 bases for V and 7 bases for J; bases not matched to a gene: 10. There are 16 residues in the CDR3. Per germline, CDR1 SGHVS and CDR2 FQNEAQ. The chain's CDR3 is CASSYLILAGGGEQYF. CDR3 coding DNA: TGTGCCAGCAGCTACCTTATACTAGCGGGAGGGGGTGAGCAGTACTTC.

This clone has a handful of counts. The genes are TRBV6-6 and TRBJ1-1, with D tentatively TRBD1 (6 bases). Per germline, CDR1 MNHNY and CDR2 SVGAGI (reference sequence). The CDR3 is 12 amino acids. Trimming took 5 bases from V and 7 from J, leaving 11 bases between them. CDR3 DNA sequence: TGTGCCAGCAGTCTACAGGGATTTGAAGCTTTCTTT. It codes for CASSLQGFEAFF.

V gene TRBV7-3 combines with J gene TRBJ2-1, with TRBD2 as a possible D gene (6 bases). The CDR3 totals 15 residues. CDR1 is SGHTA and CDR2 is FQGTGA in the germline V gene. The V end was cut by 5 bases, the J end by 6 bases, with 17 bases between. In nucleotides, the CDR3 is TGTGCCAGCAGCCCTGAGGCTAGCGCCGGCAATGAGCAGTTCTTC. Its translation: CASSPEASAGNEQFF.

This clone was recorded a few times. The rearrangement links TRBV6-5 to TRBJ1-2; D remains ambiguous. Germline CDR1 and CDR2: MNHEY and SVGAGI. The CDR3 runs to 16 residues. V lost 3 bases, J lost 0 bases, and 14 bases lay in between. In DNA form, the CDR3 reads TGTGCCAGCAGTTATGGTTCTACCCAAGCTAACTATGGCTACACCTTC. Amino acid sequence: CASSYGSTQANYGYTF.

CDR3 residues: CASSLQGANQPQHF. The CDR3 DNA sequence: TGCGCCAGCAGCTTACAGGGGGCTAATCAGCCCCAGCATTTT. The chain carries TRBV5-1 and TRBJ1-5, with TRBD1 identical over 9 bases. This CDR3 contains 14 residues. Germline CDR1 SGHRS, CDR2 YFSETQ. Losses at the gene ends were 2 bases for V and 4 bases for J; bases not matched to a gene: 1.

This chain joins TRBV7-9 and TRBJ2-5, with 10 bases matching TRBD1. The V segment lost 6 bases and the J segment 5 bases; nucleotides outside the gene matches: 6. CDR3 length: 14 amino acids. CDR1 is SEHNR, CDR2 FQNEAQ, per germline (reference sequence). CDR3 region: CASRRDRGRETQYF. The CDR3 region has the DNA TGTGCCAGCAGACGGGACAGGGGTCGCGAGACCCAGTACTTC.

The chain employs TRBV7-9 and TRBJ2-5; 10 bases are shared with TRBD1. This CDR3 spans 14 amino acids. Germline lookup yields CDR1 SEHNR and CDR2 FQNEAQ (reference sequence). Trimming took 11 bases from V and 1 from J; bases not matched to a gene: 7. The CDR3 spells CAGRQGAVQETQYF. The CDR3 region has the DNA TGTGCCGGCCGACAGGGGGCAGTCCAAGAGACCCAGTACTTC.

This clone was seen more than once but under ten times. The J gene is TRBJ2-5, the V gene TRBV7-9; 15 bases match TRBD2. V was clipped by 5 bases and J by 1 base; unmatched bases: 5. CDR1 and CDR2 from the germline V gene are SEHNR and FQNEAQ (reference sequence). The CDR3 contains 17 residues. The CDR3 protein is CASSLGLAGGIQETQYF. The CDR3 DNA is TGTGCCAGCAGCCTGGGACTAGCGGGAGGCATCCAAGAGACCCAGTACTTC.

The chain is built from TRBV7-9 and TRBJ2-1; a possible D gene is TRBD2 (6 bases). The CDR3 is 16 residues long. Trimming took 1 base from V and 9 from J, leaving 19 bases between them. Per germline, CDR1 SEHNR and CDR2 FQNEAQ (reference sequence). The CDR3 reads CASSLVWTKGGVEQFF. The CDR3 bases are TGTGCCAGCAGCTTAGTTTGGACTAAAGGAGGCGTTGAGCAGTTCTTC.

The genes are TRBV5-4 and TRBJ2-7; 11 nucleotides align to TRBD1. Germline V gives CDR1 SGHNT, CDR2 YYREEE (reference sequence). The CDR3 contains 15 residues. V lost 4 bases and J lost 1; bases outside the gene matches: 4. The CDR3 loop reads CASSKDRGLSYEQYF. In DNA form, the CDR3 reads TGTGCCAGCAGCAAGGACAGGGGGCTGTCCTACGAGCAGTACTTC.

V is TRBV10-3 and J is TRBJ1-3, with D perhaps matching TRBD1 (5 bases). CDR3 length equals 13 residues. CDR1 ENHRY and CDR2 SYGVKD come from the germline V gene. V shed 7 bases and J shed 4 bases, with 11 bases lying between them. CDR3: CAITGGDGNTIYF. DNA of the CDR3: TGTGCCATCACGGGAGGGGACGGAAACACCATATATTTT.

The chain combines TRBV6-5 with TRBJ2-4, with 7 bases aligning to TRBD1. With 6 bases clipped from V and 6 bases from J, the junction kept 8 bases outside the gene matches. The CDR3 covers 14 residues. The germline V gene has CDR1 MNHEY and CDR2 SVGAGI. This CDR3 reads CASRMTGSRNIQYF. The CDR3 bases are TGTGCCAGCAGGATGACAGGGTCGAGAAACATTCAGTACTTC.